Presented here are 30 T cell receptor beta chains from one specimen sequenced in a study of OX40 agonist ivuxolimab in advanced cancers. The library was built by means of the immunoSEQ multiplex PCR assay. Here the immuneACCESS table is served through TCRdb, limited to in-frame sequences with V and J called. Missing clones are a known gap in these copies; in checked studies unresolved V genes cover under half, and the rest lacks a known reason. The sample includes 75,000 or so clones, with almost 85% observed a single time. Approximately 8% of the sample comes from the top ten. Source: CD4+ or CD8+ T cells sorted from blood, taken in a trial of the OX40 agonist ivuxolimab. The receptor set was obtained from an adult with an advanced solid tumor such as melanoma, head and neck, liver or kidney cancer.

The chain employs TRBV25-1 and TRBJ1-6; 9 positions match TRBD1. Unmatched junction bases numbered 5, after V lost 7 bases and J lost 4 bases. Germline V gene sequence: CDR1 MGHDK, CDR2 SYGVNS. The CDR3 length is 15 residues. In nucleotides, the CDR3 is TGTGCCAGCACTCGGGACAGGGAATATAATTCACCCCTCCACTTT. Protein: CASTRDREYNSPLHF.

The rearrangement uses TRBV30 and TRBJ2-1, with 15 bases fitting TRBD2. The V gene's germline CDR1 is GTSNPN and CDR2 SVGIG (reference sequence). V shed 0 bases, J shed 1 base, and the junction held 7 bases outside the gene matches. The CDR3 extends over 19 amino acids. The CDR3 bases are TGTGCCTGGAGTGTACTCCGGACTAGCGGGAGGGGTTCCTACAATGAGCAGTTCTTC. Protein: CAWSVLRTSGRGSYNEQFF.

This CDR3 is CASRRDRVSYNEQFF. DNA for the CDR3: TGTGCCAGCAGACGTGACAGGGTTTCCTACAATGAGCAGTTCTTC. The rearrangement uses TRBV28 and TRBJ2-1, with 7 bases aligning to TRBD1. V lost 6 bases and J lost 1; bases outside the gene matches: 6. This CDR3 region has 15 residues. CDR1 and CDR2 from the germline V gene are MDHEN and SYDVKM.

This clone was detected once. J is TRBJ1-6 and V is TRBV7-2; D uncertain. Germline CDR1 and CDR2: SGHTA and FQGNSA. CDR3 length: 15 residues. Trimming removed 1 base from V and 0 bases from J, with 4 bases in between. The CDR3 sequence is CASSLESSYNSPLHF. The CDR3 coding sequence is TGTGCCAGCAGCTTAGAGAGCTCCTATAATTCACCCCTCCACTTT. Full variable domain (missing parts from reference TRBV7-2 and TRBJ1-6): GAGVSQSPSNKVTEKGKDVELRCDPISGHTALYWYRQSLGQGLEFLIYFQGNSAPDKSGLPSDRFSAERTGGSVSTLTIQRTQQEDSAVYLCASSLESSYNSPLHFGNGTRLTVT.

Written as DNA, the CDR3 is TGCGCCAGCAGCGAGGGACTAGCGTCGAATACGCAGTATTTT. Translating it yields CASSEGLASNTQYF. This sequence joins TRBV5-1 and TRBJ2-3; 10 bases fit TRBD2. CDR1 and CDR2 (germline): SGHRS, YFSETQ. The CDR3 is 14 residues long. The V gene end was trimmed by 4 bases and the J gene end by 7 bases; junction bases not matched to a gene: 6.

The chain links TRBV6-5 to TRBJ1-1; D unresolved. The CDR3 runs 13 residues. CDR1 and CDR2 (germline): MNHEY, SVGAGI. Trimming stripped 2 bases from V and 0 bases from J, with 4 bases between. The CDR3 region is CASSYQVNTEAFF. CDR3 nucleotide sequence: TGTGCCAGCAGTTACCAAGTGAACACTGAAGCTTTCTTT.

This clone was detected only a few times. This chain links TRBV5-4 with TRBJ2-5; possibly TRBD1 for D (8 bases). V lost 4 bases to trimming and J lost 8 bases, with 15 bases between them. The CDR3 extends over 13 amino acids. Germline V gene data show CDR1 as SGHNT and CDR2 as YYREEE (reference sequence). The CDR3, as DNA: TGTGCCAGCAGCGGGGGGGACAGGCTAACCCAGTACTTC. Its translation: CASSGGDRLTQYF.

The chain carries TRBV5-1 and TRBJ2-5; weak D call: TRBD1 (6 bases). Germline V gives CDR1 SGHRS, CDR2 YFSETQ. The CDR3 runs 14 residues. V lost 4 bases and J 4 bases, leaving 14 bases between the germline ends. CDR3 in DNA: TGCGCCAGCAGCCCCGGGACATGGGGAGAGACCCAGTACTTC. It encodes CASSPGTWGETQYF.

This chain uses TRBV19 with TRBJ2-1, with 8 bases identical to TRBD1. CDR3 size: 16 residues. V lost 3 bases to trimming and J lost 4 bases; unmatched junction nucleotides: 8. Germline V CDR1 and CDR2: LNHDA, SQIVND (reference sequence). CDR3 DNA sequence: TGTGCCAGTAGTATCATTCCAGGGGGCGGGTACAATGAGCAGTTCTTC. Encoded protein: CASSIIPGGGYNEQFF.

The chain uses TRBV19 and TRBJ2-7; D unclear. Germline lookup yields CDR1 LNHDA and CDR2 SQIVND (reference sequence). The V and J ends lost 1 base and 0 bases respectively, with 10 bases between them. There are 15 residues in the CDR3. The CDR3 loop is CASSIVGSGSYEQYF. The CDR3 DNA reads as TGTGCCAGTAGTATAGTTGGGTCCGGCTCCTACGAGCAGTACTTC.

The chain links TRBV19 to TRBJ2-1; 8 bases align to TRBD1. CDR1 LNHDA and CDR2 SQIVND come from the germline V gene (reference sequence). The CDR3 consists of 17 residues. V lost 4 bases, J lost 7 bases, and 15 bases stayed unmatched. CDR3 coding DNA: TGTGCCAGTAGTACCATACGAGACAGGGGACGTAATAATGAGCAGTTCTTC. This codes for CASSTIRDRGRNNEQFF.

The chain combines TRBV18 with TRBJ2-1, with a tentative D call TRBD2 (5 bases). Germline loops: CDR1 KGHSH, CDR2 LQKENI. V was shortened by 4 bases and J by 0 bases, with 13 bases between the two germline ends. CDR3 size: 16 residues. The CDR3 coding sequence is TGTGCCAGCTCACTGCCACCGGGAACCTCCTACAATGAGCAGTTCTTC. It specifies CASSLPPGTSYNEQFF.

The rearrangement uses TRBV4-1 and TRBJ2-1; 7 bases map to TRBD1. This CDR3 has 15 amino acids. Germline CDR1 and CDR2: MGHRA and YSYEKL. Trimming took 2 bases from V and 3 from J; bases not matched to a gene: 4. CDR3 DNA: TGCGCCAGCAGCCAATATCAGGGGGTCTACAATGAGCAGTTCTTC. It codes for CASSQYQGVYNEQFF.

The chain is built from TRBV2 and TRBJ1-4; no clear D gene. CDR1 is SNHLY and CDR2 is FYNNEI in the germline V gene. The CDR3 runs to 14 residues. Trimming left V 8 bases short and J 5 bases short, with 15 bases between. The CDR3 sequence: CASCGPDENEKLFF. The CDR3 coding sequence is TGTGCCAGCTGCGGGCCCGACGAGAATGAAAAACTGTTTTTT.

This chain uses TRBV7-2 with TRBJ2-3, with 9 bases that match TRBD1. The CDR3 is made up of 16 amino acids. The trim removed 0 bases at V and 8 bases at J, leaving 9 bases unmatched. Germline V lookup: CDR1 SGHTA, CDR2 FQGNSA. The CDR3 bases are TGTGCCAGCAGCTTAGCCCCGGGACAGGGAGTGGGTACGCAGTATTTT. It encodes CASSLAPGQGVGTQYF.

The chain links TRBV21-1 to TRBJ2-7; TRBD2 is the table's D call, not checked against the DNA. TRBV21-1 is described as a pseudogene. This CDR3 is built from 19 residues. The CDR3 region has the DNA TGTGCCAGCAGCCTAAGGGGTCATCGCGGACTTAGCGGGAGCTACGAGCAGTACTTC. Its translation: CASSLRGHRGLSGSYEQYF.

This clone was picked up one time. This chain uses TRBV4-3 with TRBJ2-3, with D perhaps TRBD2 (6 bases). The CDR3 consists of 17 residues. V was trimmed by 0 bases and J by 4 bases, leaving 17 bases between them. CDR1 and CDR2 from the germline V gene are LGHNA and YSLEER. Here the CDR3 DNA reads TGCGCCAGCAGCCAAGATAACCGCGGGACGGGCGCAGATACGCAGTATTTT. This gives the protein CASSQDNRGTGADTQYF.

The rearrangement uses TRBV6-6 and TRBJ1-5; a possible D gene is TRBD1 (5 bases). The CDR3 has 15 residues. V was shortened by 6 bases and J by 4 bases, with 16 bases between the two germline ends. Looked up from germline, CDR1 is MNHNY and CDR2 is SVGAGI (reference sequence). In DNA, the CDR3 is TGTGCCAGCAGCCCACCATCGGCAGGGAATCAGCCCCAGCATTTT. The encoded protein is CASSPPSAGNQPQHF.

The DNA for the CDR3 is TGTGCCAGCAGCCCGGGAGGGGGGGAGACCCAGTACTTC. It codes for CASSPGGGETQYF. The rearrangement joins TRBV5-4 to TRBJ2-5; 8 positions match TRBD2. The CDR3 consists of 13 residues. V was clipped by 4 bases and J by 5 bases; unmatched bases: 4. Germline CDR1 SGHNT, CDR2 YYREEE (reference sequence). Combining the CDR3 with reference TRBV5-4 and TRBJ2-5 gives the whole variable domain ETGVTQSPTHLIKTRGQQVTLRCSSQSGHNTVSWYQQALGQGPQFIFQYYREEENGRGNFPPRFSGLQFPNYSSELNVNALELDDSALYLCASSPGGGETQYFGPGTRLLVL.

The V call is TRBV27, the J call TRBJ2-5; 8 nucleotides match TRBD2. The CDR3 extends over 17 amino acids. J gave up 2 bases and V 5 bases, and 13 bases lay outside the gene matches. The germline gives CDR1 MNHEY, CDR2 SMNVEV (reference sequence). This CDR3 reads CASSGGLAGILQETQYF. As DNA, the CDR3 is TGTGCCAGCAGTGGGGGGTTAGCGGGAATCCTACAAGAGACCCAGTACTTC.

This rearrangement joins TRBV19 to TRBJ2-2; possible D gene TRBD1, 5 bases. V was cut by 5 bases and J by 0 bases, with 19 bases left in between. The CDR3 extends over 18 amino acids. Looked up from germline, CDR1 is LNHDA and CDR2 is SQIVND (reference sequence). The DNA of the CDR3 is TGTGCCAGTAGTCCCAACGCACGCCGACAGCCGAACACCGGGGAGCTGTTTTTT. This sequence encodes CASSPNARRQPNTGELFF.

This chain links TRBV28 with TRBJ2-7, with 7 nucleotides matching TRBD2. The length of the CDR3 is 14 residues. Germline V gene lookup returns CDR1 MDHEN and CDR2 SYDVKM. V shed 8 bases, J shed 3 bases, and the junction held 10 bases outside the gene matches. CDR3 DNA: TGTGCCAGCGGGGGGGGAGGATCCCGCTACGAGCAGTACTTC. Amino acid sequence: CASGGGGSRYEQYF.

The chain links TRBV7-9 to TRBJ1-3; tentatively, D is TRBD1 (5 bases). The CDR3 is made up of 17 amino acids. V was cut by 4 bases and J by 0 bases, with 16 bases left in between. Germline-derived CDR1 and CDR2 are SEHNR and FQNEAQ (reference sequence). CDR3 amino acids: CASSSDRTGGSGNTIYF. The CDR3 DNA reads TGTGCCAGCAGCTCAGATCGTACGGGGGGCTCTGGAAACACCATATATTTT.

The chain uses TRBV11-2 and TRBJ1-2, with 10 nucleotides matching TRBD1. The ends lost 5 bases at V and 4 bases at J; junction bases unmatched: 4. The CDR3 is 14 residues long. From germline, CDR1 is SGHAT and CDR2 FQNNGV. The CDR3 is CASSPGQGSYGYTF. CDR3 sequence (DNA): TGTGCCAGCAGCCCGGGACAGGGGAGCTATGGCTACACCTTC. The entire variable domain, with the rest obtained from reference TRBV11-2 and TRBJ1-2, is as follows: EAGVAQSPRYKIIEKRQSVAFWCNPISGHATLYWYQQILGQGPKLLIQFQNNGVVDDSQLPKDRFSAERLKGVDSTLKIQPAKLEDSAVYLCASSPGQGSYGYTFGSGTRLTVV.

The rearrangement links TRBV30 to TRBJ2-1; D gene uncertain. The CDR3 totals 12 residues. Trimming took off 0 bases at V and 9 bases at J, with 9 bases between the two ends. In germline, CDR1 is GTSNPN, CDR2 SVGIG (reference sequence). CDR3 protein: CAWSVWGGEQFF. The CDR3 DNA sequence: TGTGCCTGGAGTGTTTGGGGTGGTGAGCAGTTCTTC. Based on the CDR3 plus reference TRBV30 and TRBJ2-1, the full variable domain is SQTIHQWPATLVQPVGSPLSLECTVEGTSNPNLYWYRQAAGRGLQLLFYSVGIGQISSEVPQNLSASRPQDRQFILSSKKLLLSDSGFYLCAWSVWGGEQFFGPGTRLTVL.

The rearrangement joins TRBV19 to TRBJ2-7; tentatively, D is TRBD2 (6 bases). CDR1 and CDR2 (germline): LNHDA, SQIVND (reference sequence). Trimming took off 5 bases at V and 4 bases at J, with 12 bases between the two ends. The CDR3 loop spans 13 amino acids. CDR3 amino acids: CASSVAGRYEQYF. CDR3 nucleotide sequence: TGTGCCAGTAGTGTGGCGGGAAGGTACGAGCAGTACTTC. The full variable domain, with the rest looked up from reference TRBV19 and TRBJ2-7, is DGGITQSPKYLFRKEGQNVTLSCEQNLNHDAMYWYRQDPGQGLRLIYYSQIVNDFQKGDIAEGYSVSREKKESFPLTVTSAQKNPTAFYLCASSVAGRYEQYFGPGTRLTVT.

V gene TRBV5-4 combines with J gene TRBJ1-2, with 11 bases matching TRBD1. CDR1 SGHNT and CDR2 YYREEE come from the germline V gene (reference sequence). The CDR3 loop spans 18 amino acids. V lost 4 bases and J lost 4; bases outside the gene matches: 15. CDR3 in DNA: TGTGCCAGCAGCAATCCCGGACAGGGGGCATTAGGAGTCTATGGCTACACCTTC. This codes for CASSNPGQGALGVYGYTF.

CDR3 bases: TGTGCCAGCTCACCACCGGGACATCTTAATTCACCCCTCCACTTT. Amino acid sequence: CASSPPGHLNSPLHF. The V and J genes are TRBV18 and TRBJ1-6; maybe TRBD1 (6 bases). The ends were cut back, 0 bases at V and 6 bases at J, with 9 bases in the middle. This CDR3 is 15 amino acids long. Looked up from germline, CDR1 is KGHSH and CDR2 is LQKENI. Full variable domain (outside the CDR3, taken from reference TRBV18 and TRBJ1-6): NAGVMQNPRHLVRRRGQEARLRCSPMKGHSHVYWYRQLPEEGLKFMVYLQKENIIDESGMPKERFSAEFPKEGPSILRIQQVVRGDSAAYFCASSPPGHLNSPLHFGNGTRLTVT.

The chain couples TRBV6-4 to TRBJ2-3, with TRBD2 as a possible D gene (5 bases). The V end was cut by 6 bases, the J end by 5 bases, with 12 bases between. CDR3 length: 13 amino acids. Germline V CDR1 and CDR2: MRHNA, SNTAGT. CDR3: CASSGLRGDTQYF. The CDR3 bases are TGTGCCAGCAGCGGACTCCGCGGAGATACGCAGTATTTT.

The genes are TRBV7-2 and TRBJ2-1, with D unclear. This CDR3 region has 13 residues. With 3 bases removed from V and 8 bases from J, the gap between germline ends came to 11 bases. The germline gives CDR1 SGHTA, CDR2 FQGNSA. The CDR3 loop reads CASSLGLRDEQFF. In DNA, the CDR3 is TGTGCCAGCAGCTTGGGCCTTAGGGATGAGCAGTTCTTC.